These T cell receptor beta chains were read from a single sample in a study of shared clonotypes between healthy human individuals. Method: immunoSEQ multiplex PCR; TCRdb's copy keeps in-frame clones and lacks some. The sample lists under 300,000 clones, 50% to 75% seen once, with around 10% in the top ten. Sequencing was performed on memory CD4+ T cells sorted from blood. All receptors derive from a man aged 30-40 years in good health. Each CDR3 is given with its conserved first and last residue. The D gene is left open where the match is weak. A clone size is listed for some rows: how often the clone was seen (once, few, many), or a class if it is expanded.

clone size	D gene	J gene	CDR3 length	V gene	CDR3 protein	CDR3 DNA
NA	NA	TRBJ2-3	16	TRBV2	CASSAVGAGWPDTQYF	TGTGCCAGCAGTGCCGTCGGGGCGGGTTGGCCAGATACGCAGTATTTT
NA	NA	TRBJ1-1	12	TRBV28	CASTPIHGEAFF	TGTGCCAGCACCCCTATTCACGGCGAAGCTTTCTTT
NA	TRBD2	TRBJ2-1	17	TRBV7-8	CASSSQHLAGVFNEQFF	TGTGCCAGCAGCTCACAACATCTAGCGGGAGTTTTTAATGAGCAGTTCTTC
NA	NA	TRBJ1-5	15	TRBV7-2	CASSKTRGSHQPQHF	TGTGCCAGCAGCAAAACGAGGGGATCCCATCAGCCCCAGCATTTT
NA	TRBD2	TRBJ2-5	15	TRBV2	CASSELAAEQETQYF	TGTGCCAGCAGTGAACTAGCGGCAGAACAAGAGACCCAGTACTTC
NA	NA	TRBJ2-1	9	TRBV21-1	CASSLEQFF	TGTGCCAGCAGCCTCGAGCAGTTCTTC
few	TRBD1	TRBJ2-5	15	TRBV5-1	CAIVPGQGARETQYF	TGCGCCATCGTACCGGGACAGGGGGCCCGGGAGACCCAGTACTTC
NA	TRBD2	TRBJ2-1	15	TRBV11-3	CASSTTSGPYNEQFF	TGTGCCAGCAGCACCACTAGCGGGCCCTACAATGAGCAGTTCTTC
NA	NA	TRBJ1-4	17	TRBV5-1	CASSLAIMPGRNEKLFF	TGCGCCAGCAGCTTGGCCATCATGCCAGGGCGGAATGAAAAACTGTTTTTT
few	TRBD1	TRBJ2-3	14	TRBV27	CASSYPGQTDTQYF	TGTGCCAGCAGTTACCCGGGACAGACAGATACGCAGTATTTT
NA	TRBD1	TRBJ2-7	15	TRBV7-8	CASSSQQGVGTEQYF	TGTGCCAGCAGCTCACAACAGGGGGTAGGGACCGAGCAGTACTTC
NA	NA	TRBJ2-1	12	TRBV7-6	CASSPVWGEQFF	TGTGCCAGCAGCCCGGTCTGGGGTGAGCAGTTCTTC
NA	NA	TRBJ2-2	17	TRBV5-1	CASSSQNTIWNTGELFF	TGCGCCAGCAGCTCCCAAAACACTATTTGGAACACCGGGGAGCTGTTTTTT
NA	NA	TRBJ1-5	11	TRBV16	CASSQRGPQHF	TGTGCCAGCAGCCAAAGAGGGCCCCAGCATTTT
NA	NA	TRBJ1-1	16	TRBV11-2	CASSPLNRLNPTEAFF	TGTGCCAGCAGCCCCTTAAATCGTCTAAATCCCACTGAAGCTTTCTTT
once	NA	TRBJ2-3	15	TRBV4-2	CASSFGAGSTDTQYF	TGTGCCAGCAGCTTTGGGGCGGGAAGCACAGATACGCAGTATTTT
NA	TRBD1	TRBJ1-4	21	TRBV4-3	CASSQNYAGQGFLRTNEKLFF	TGCGCCAGCAGCCAAAACTACGCGGGACAGGGGTTTTTGCGGACTAATGAAAAACTGTTTTTT
once	NA	TRBJ2-6	18	TRBV10-2	CASSFTYIQQSRANVLTF	TGCGCCAGCAGTTTCACTTACATTCAACAAAGTCGGGCCAACGTCCTGACTTTC